This T cell receptor beta chain is from a study of technical replicates of blood from a few donors. The data were produced by immunoSEQ multiplex PCR, yet TCRdb's version contains in-frame clones alone and is incomplete. The data hold about 100,000 clones, with approximately 94% observed a single time. The germline CDR1 and CDR2 sequences are PRHDT and FYEKMQ (reference sequence). The CDR3 runs 15 residues. V lost 8 bases and J lost 3; bases outside the gene matches: 9. The source is a human donor in good health. V and J are TRBV13 and TRBJ2-3, with 9 bases lining up with TRBD2. Sequenced material: T cells isolated from PBMCs. CDR3 loop: CASSGGRAETDTQYF. CDR3 nucleotides: TGTGCCAGCTCGGGCGGGAGGGCCGAGACAGATACGCAGTATTTT.